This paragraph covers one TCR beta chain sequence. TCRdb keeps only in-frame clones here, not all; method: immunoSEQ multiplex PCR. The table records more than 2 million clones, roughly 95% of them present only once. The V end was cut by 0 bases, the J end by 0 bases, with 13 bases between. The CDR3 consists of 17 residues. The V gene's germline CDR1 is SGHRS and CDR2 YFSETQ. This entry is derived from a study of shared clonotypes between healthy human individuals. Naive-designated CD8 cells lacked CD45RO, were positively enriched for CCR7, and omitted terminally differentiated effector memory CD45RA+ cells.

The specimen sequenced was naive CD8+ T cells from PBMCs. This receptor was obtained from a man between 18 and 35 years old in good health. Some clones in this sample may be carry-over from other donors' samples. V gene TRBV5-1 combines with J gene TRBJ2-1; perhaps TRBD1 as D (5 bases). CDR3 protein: CASSLEGVGGSYNEQFF. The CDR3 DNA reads TGCGCCAGCAGCTTGGAAGGGGTGGGTGGCTCCTACAATGAGCAGTTCTTC.